This T cell receptor beta chain was sequenced in a study of T-cell memory formation after mild COVID-19. This clonotype was seen ten or more times. A junction boundary mismatches the germline segment, possibly from a read error. MiXCR, run by TCRdb on the 5' RACE reads, gives a single entry per CDR3 protein. The sample lists about half a million distinct CDR3 sequences; 15% to 20% were seen once. The sample taken for sequencing was PBMCs or a T cell subset sorted from them (not recorded which). This sequence originates from an adult woman who had mild COVID-19 (a few samples of this study predate the infection). Cell type and time point are not known.

In nucleotides, the CDR3 is TGTGCCAGCAGTTTAGCAGGGGGCGGGAATCAGCCCCAGCATTTT. Protein product: CASSLAGGGNQPQHF. The gene calls are TRBV7-2 and TRBJ1-5, with TRBD1 identical over 8 bases. The CDR3 is made up of 15 amino acids. CDR1 is SGHTA, CDR2 FQGNSA, per germline. Drawing the rest from reference TRBV7-2 and TRBJ1-5, the complete variable domain is GAGVSQSPSNKVTEKGKDVELRCDPISGHTALYWYRQSLGQGLEFLIYFQGNSAPDKSGLPSDRFSAERTGGSVSTLTIQRTQQEDSAVYLCASSLAGGGNQPQHFGDGTRLSIL.